These T cell receptor beta chains were read from a single sample in a study of CD8 T cells in ankylosing spondylitis. TCRdb used MiXCR to reprocess the 5' RACE reads, holding one entry per CDR3 protein. The sample consists of under 250,000 distinct CDR3 sequences, under 8.5% of them appearing once. The specimen sequenced was blood, either unsorted or a sorted T cell fraction (not recorded which). These receptor sequences come from a female donor with ankylosing spondylitis or in good health (not recorded which). The CDR3 runs from the conserved cysteine through the conserved F or W. The order of the fields is D gene, J gene, V gene, clone size, CDR3 DNA, CDR3 protein. A D gene is named only where the DNA matches it firmly. Only some rows state a clone size, as once, few, many or a class for expanded clones.

>NA|TRBJ1-1|TRBV20-1|many
TGCAGTGCACTCGATAGGGGGGCGATGGGTGAAGCTTTCTTT
CSALDRGAMGEAFF
>NA|TRBJ2-7|TRBV29-1|NA
TGCAGCGGCGAGGGGCACAAGCACGAGCAGTACTTC
CSGEGHKHEQYF
>TRBD1|TRBJ2-7|TRBV12-3/TRBV12-4|many
TGTGCCAGCAGCCGACAATTGGGACAGGGTGCCTACGAGCAGTACTTC
CASSRQLGQGAYEQYF
>NA|TRBJ2-5|TRBV20-1|NA
TGCTGTGCTAGAGGGGTGTCCAGGGGATGGCAAGAGACCCAGTACTTC
CCARGVSRGWQETQYF
>TRBD2|TRBJ2-3|TRBV4-3|many
TGCGCCAGCAGCCAAGATGAAATAGCGGGATACGGCACAGATACGCAGTATTTT
CASSQDEIAGYGTDTQYF
>NA|TRBJ1-6|TRBV9|many
TGTGCCAGCCAACAGGGCTCCTATAATTCACCCCTCCACTTT
CASQQGSYNSPLHF
>NA|TRBJ2-1|TRBV29-1|many
TGCAGCGTTGATGGGGGGGCGGACCTCAATGAGCAGTTCTTC
CSVDGGADLNEQFF
>NA|TRBJ2-7|TRBV5-5|many
TGTGCCAGCAGCTCGCTGGGCCCCCACGAGCAGTACTTC
CASSSLGPHEQYF
>TRBD2|TRBJ2-1|TRBV5-4|many
TGTGCCAGCAGCTTGAGCGGGGGTTGGGAGCAGTTCTTC
CASSLSGGWEQFF
>NA|TRBJ2-3|TRBV7-9|NA
TGTGCCAGCAGCTTAGGGGCCCTGACCTCCACAGATACGCAGTATTTT
CASSLGALTSTDTQYF
>TRBD2|TRBJ2-7|TRBV30|NA
TGTGCCTGGAGTGGTGGACTAGCGGGAACCGAGCAGTACTTC
CAWSGGLAGTEQYF
>NA|TRBJ1-2|TRBV12-3/TRBV12-4|few
TGTGCCAGCAGTTTATTAGGGGCAGAGGGCTACACCTTC
CASSLLGAEGYTF
>NA|TRBJ2-7|TRBV5-1|many
TGCGCCAGCAGCTTGTCAGGGGCGCCCTACGAGCAGTACTTC
CASSLSGAPYEQYF
>TRBD1|TRBJ2-7|TRBV7-9|many
TGTGCCAGCAGCTTAGTCCCAGGGGGCGAGCAGTACTTC
CASSLVPGGEQYF
>TRBD2|TRBJ2-7|TRBV12-3/TRBV12-4|many
TGTGCCAGCAGTTCTTACCAATCCACTAGCGGGAGCGCCTACGAGCAGTACTTC
CASSSYQSTSGSAYEQYF
>TRBD1|TRBJ2-1|TRBV2|many
TGTGCCAGCAGCGGTAGGGGACAGATAAAATACTTCACCTACAATGAGCAGTTCTTC
CASSGRGQIKYFTYNEQFF
>TRBD1|TRBJ1-3|TRBV7-9|few
TGTGCCAGCAGTGCCGAGGACAGGGCTGGAAACACCATATATTTT
CASSAEDRAGNTIYF
>NA|TRBJ2-2|TRBV7-9|NA
TGTGCCAGCAGCAGGACACTGAACACCGGGGAGCTGTTTTTT
CASSRTLNTGELFF
>NA|TRBJ1-1|TRBV7-7|few
TGTGCCAGCAGCTTAGGGCCGGACACTGAAGCTTTCTTT
CASSLGPDTEAFF
>TRBD2|TRBJ2-7|TRBV20-1|many
TGCAGTGCTAGCCCTGGGACTAGCGGACCATACGAGCAGTACTTC
CSASPGTSGPYEQYF
>TRBD1|TRBJ2-5|TRBV5-1|many
TGCGCCAGCAGCTCAGGACAGGGGGATAAGACCCAGTACTTC
CASSSGQGDKTQYF
>NA|TRBJ1-5|TRBV20-1|many
TGCAGTGTCGCCCTGGGAGGCAATCAGCCCCAGCATTTT
CSVALGGNQPQHF
>NA|TRBJ2-6|TRBV30|many
TGTGCCTGGAGTGTACCCAGGGGACGTGCGGGGGCCAACGTCCTGACTTTC
CAWSVPRGRAGANVLTF
>TRBD1|TRBJ2-2|TRBV7-9|few
TGTGCCAGCAGCTTAGGGGACAGGGGATCCGGGGAGCTGTTTTTT
CASSLGDRGSGELFF
>TRBD1|TRBJ2-1|TRBV15|many
TGTGCCACCAGCCTCCGGGACAGATTGGCGAATGAGCAGTTCTTC
CATSLRDRLANEQFF
>NA|TRBJ1-3|TRBV6-5|many
TGTGCCAGCAGTTTGGGGGGAGCTGGAAACACCATATATTTT
CASSLGGAGNTIYF
>NA|TRBJ1-1|TRBV5-1|many
TGCGCCAGCAGCTTGGTGCTGGGGGCGAACACTGAAGCTTTCTTT
CASSLVLGANTEAFF
>NA|TRBJ2-1|TRBV7-8|few
TGTGCCAGCAGCTTAGCTCGCGCCGGCGAACATGAGCAGTTCTTC
CASSLARAGEHEQFF
>NA|TRBJ1-2|TRBV5-1|many
TGCGCCAGCAGCTTGGCGCCAGGGGACTATGGCTACACCTTC
CASSLAPGDYGYTF
>TRBD1|TRBJ2-3|TRBV5-1|many
TGCGCCAGCAGCTTTATTGGGACAGGGATTTGGAGCACAGATACGCAGTATTTT
CASSFIGTGIWSTDTQYF
>NA|TRBJ2-3|TRBV18|many
TGTGCCAGCTCACCAAGGGGTACCGGGAGTGCAGATACGCAGTATTTT
CASSPRGTGSADTQYF